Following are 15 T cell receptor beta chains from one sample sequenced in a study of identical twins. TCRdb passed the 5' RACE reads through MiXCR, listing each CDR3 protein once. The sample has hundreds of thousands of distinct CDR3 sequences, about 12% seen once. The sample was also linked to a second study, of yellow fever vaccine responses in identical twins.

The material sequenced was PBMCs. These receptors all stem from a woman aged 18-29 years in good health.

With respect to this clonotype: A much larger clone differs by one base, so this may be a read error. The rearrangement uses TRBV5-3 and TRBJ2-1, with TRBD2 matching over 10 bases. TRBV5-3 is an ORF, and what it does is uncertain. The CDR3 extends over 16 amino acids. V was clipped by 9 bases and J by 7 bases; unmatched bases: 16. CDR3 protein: CATVPGLAGVENEQFF. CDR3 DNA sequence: TGTGCCACGGTTCCTGGGCTAGCGGGAGTAGAGAATGAGCAGTTCTTC.

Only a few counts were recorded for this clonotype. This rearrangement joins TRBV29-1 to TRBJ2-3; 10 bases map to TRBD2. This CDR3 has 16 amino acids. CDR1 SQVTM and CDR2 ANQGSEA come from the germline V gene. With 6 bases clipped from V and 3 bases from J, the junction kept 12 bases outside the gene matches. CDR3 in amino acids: CSVPPPLAGATDTQYF. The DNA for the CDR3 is TGCAGCGTCCCTCCCCCGCTAGCGGGAGCAACAGATACGCAGTATTTT.

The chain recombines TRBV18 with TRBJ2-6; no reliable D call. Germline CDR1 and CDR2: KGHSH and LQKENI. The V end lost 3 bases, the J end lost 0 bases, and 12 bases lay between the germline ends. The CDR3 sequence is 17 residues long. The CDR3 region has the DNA TGTGCCAGCTCACCTTCATCCCTTCTCTCTGGGGCCAACGTCCTGACTTTC. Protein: CASSPSSLLSGANVLTF.

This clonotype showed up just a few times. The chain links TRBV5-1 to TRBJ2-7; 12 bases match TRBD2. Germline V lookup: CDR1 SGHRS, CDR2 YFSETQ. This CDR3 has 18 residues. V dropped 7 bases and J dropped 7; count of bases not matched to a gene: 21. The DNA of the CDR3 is TGCGCCAGCCAACCTCCTGGGACAGGACTAGCGGGGCTTCGGGAGCAGTACTTC. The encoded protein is CASQPPGTGLAGLREQYF.

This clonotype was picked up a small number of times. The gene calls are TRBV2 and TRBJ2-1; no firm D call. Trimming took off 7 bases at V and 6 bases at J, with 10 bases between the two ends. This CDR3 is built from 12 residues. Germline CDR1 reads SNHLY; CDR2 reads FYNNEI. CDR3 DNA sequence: TGTGCCAGCATTTCCCCTCCCAATGAGCAGTTCTTC. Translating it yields CASISPPNEQFF.

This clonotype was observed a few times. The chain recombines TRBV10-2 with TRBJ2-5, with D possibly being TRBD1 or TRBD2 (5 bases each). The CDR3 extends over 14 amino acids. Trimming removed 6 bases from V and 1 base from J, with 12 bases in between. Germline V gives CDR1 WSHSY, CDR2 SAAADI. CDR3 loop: CASRPGRLQETQYF. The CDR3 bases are TGCGCCAGCAGACCGGGACGACTCCAAGAGACCCAGTACTTC.

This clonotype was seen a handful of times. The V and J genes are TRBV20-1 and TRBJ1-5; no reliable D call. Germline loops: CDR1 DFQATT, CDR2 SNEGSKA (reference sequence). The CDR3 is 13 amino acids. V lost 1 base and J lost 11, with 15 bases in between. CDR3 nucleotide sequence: TGCAGTGCTAGAGCCCCTTCGATCCCGACCCAGCATTTT. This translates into CSARAPSIPTQHF.

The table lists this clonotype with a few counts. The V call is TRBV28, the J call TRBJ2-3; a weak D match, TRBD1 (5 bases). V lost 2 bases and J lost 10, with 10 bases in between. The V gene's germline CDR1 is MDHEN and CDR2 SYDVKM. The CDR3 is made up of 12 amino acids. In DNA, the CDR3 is TGTGCCAGCAGTTTAGTCCAGGGTTCGCAGTATTTT. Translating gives CASSLVQGSQYF.

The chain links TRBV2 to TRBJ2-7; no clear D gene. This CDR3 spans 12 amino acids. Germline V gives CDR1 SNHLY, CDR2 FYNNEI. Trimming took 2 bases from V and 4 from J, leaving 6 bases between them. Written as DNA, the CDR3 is TGTGCCAGCAGTGAAATGCATTACGAGCAGTACGTC. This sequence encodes CASSEMHYEQYV.

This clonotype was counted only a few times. The CDR3 region is CASSYSRMRERSYNEQFF. The CDR3 coding sequence is TGTGCCAGCAGTTACTCGAGAATGCGGGAGAGGTCCTACAATGAGCAGTTCTTC. This chain joins TRBV6-5 and TRBJ2-1; 7 bases fit TRBD2. The length of the CDR3 is 18 residues. CDR1 is MNHEY and CDR2 is SVGAGI in the germline V gene. V was pared by 0 bases and J by 1 base, with 9 bases of the junction left unmatched.

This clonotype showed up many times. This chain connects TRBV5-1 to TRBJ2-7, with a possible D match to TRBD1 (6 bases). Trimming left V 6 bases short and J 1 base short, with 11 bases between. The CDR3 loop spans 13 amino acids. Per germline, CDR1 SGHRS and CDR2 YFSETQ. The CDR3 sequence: CASIRQESYEQYF. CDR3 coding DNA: TGCGCCAGCATCCGACAGGAGTCCTACGAGCAGTACTTC.

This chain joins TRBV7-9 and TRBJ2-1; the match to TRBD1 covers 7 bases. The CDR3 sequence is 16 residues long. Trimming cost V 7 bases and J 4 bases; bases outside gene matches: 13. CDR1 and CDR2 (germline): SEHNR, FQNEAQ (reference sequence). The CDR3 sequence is CASNPADRRPYNEQFF. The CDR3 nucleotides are TGTGCCAGCAACCCCGCGGACAGGCGGCCTTACAATGAGCAGTTCTTC.

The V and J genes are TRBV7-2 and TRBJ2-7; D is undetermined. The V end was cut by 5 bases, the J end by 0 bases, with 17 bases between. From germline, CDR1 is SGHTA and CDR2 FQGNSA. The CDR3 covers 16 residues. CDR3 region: CASSRPRADASYEQYF. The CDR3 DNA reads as TGTGCCAGCAGCCGACCACGGGCGGACGCCTCCTACGAGCAGTACTTC.

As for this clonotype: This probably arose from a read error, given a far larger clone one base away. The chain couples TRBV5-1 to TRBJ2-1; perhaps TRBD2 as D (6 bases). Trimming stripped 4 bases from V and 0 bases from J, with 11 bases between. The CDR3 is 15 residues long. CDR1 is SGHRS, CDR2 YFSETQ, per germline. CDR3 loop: CASSPSANSYNEQFF. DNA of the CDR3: TGCGCCAGCAGCCCTAGCGCGAACTCCTACAATGAGCAGTTCTTC.

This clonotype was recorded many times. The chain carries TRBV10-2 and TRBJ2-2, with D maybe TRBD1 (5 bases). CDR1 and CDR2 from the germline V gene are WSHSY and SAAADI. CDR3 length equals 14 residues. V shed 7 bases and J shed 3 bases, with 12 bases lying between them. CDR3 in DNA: TGCGCCAGCAAGGTGGACACATACACCGGGGAGCTGTTTTTT. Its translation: CASKVDTYTGELFF.